This T cell receptor beta chain was profiled in a study of cytomegalovirus exposure and HLA in healthy donors. Overall study context: Genotyping of 398 donors showed that 65% to 90% belonged to the Caucasian-associated ancestry cluster.

Use of 60 Vbeta and 13 Jbeta primers characterized the PCR. As handled by the study authors: The count from a later analysis was tens of millions of unique TCR beta chains, roughly 11 million of them shared. This table comes from immunoSEQ multiplex PCR, and its TCRdb copy is limited to in-frame clones, with some not included. From that table come the V and J calls and clone size; the DNA was used to work out D and trimming. The sample totals about 160,000 clones; its top ten clones hold 2.1%. Germline values: CDR1 SGHNT, CDR2 YENEEA. Trimming took 5 bases from V and 2 from J, leaving 13 bases between them. CDR3 length: 16 residues. The study, taken as a whole, reports: According to reports, the classifier identified cytomegalovirus status with high specificity and sensitivity.

For this clone: Its specificity is not known.

Specimen: PBMCs. The chain recombines TRBV11-3 with TRBJ2-6, with a tentative D call TRBD2 (7 bases). The origin of this receptor is a man aged 25 to 40 in good health and CMV-seronegative. CDR3 bases: TGTGCCAGCAGCAGGGGGGGGTCAACTGGGGCCAACGTCCTGACTTTC. The encoded protein is CASSRGGSTGANVLTF.